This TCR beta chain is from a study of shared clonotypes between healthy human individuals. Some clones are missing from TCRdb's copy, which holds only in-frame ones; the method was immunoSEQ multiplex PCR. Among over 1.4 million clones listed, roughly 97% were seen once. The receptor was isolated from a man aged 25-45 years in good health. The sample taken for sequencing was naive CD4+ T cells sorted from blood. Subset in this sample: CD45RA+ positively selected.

CDR3 sequence (DNA): TGTGCCAGTAGTATAGTTTCGGGGTTTAGGCACACCGGGGAGCTGTTTTTT. This encodes CASSIVSGFRHTGELFF. The rearrangement uses TRBV19 and TRBJ2-2; D may be TRBD2 (5 bases). Per the germline V gene, CDR1 is LNHDA and CDR2 is SQIVND (reference sequence). Trimming removed 1 base from V and 3 bases from J, with 15 bases in between. The CDR3 loop spans 17 amino acids. Using reference TRBV19 and TRBJ2-2 for the parts outside the CDR3, the full variable domain is DGGITQSPKYLFRKEGQNVTLSCEQNLNHDAMYWYRQDPGQGLRLIYYSQIVNDFQKGDIAEGYSVSREKKESFPLTVTSAQKNPTAFYLCASSIVSGFRHTGELFFGEGSRLTVL.